The table lists the clone carrying this T cell receptor beta chain with a few counts. No antigen is known for it. After template switching added a universal primer site, the resulting cDNA carried unique molecular identifiers. TCRdb used MiXCR to reprocess the 5' RACE reads, holding one entry per CDR3 protein. Among 500,000 to 550,000 distinct CDR3 sequences, about a fifth were seen once, and the ten largest hold more than 0.4%. With V trimmed by 5 bases and J by 4 bases, 14 bases remained unmatched. The CDR3 is 17 residues long. Looked up from germline, CDR1 is SGHVS and CDR2 is FNYEAQ. This sample is drawn from a study of identical twins. Overall study results and limits: Abundant cord blood beta clonotypes carried fewer insertions; memory repertoires showed none. Not following the same donors, the study drew its conclusions from cross-sectional statistical analysis. Potential partial confounding of zero-insertion analyses by invariant MAIT and iNKT cells was noted.

These data were also filed under a second study, of yellow fever vaccine responses in identical twins.

The chain has TRBV7-6 and TRBJ2-1; the match to TRBD2 covers 7 bases. The sequence derives from a woman aged 18-29 years in good health. The sample comprised CD4+ T cells sorted from blood. CDR3 in amino acids: CASSPWGGETQYNEQFF. CDR3 nucleotides: TGTGCCAGCAGCCCATGGGGGGGAGAGACTCAATACAATGAGCAGTTCTTC.